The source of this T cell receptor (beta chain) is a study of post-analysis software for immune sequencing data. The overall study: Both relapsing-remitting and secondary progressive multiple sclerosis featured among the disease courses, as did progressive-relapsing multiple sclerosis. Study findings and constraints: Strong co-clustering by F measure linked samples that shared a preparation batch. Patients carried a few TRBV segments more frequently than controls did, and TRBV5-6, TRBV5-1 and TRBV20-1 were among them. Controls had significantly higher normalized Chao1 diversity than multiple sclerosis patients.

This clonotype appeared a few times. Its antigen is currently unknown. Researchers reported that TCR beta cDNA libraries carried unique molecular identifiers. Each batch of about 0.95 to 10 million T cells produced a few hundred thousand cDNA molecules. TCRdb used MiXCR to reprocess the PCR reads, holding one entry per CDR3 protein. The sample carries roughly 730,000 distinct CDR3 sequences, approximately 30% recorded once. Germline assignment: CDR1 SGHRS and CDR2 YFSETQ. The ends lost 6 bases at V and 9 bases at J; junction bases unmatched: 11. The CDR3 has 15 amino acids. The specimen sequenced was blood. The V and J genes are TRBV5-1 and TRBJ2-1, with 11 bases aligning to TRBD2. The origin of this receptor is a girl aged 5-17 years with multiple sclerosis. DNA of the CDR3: TGCGCCAGCACCCGAGGGGTAGCGGGGGGGCTTGAGCAGTTCTTC. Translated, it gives CASTRGVAGGLEQFF.